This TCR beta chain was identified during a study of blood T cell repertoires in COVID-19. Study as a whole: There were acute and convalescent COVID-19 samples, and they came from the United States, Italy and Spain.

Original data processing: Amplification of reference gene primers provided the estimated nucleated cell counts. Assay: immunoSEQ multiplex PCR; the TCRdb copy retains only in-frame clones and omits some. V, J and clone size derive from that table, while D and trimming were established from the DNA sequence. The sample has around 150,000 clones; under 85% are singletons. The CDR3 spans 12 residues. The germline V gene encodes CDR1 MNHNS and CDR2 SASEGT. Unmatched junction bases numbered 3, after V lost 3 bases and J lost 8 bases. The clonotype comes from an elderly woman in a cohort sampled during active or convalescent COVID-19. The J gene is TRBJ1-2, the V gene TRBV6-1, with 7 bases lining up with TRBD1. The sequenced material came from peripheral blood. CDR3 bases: TGTGCCAGCAGTGAGACAGGGTGGGGCTACACCTTC. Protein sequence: CASSETGWGYTF.